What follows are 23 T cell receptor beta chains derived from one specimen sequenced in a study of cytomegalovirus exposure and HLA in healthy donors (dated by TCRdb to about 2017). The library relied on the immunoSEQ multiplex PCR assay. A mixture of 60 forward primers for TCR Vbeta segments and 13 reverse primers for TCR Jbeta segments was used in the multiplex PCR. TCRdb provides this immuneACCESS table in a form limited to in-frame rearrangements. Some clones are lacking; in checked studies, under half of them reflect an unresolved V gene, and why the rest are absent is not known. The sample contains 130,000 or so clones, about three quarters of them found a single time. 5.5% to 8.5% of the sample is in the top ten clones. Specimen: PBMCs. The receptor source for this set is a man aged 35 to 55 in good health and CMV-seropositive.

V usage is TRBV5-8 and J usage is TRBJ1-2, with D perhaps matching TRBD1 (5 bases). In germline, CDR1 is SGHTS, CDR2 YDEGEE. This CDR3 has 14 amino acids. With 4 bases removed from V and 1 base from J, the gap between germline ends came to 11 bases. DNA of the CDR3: TGTGCCAGCAGCCCCACAGGCTTTAACTATGGCTACACCTTC. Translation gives CASSPTGFNYGYTF.

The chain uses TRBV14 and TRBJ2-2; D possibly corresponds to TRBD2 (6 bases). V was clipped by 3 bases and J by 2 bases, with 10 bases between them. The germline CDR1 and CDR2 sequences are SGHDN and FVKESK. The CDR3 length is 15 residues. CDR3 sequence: CASSQELANTGELFF. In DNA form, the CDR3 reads TGTGCCAGCAGCCAGGAACTAGCAAACACCGGGGAGCTGTTTTTT.

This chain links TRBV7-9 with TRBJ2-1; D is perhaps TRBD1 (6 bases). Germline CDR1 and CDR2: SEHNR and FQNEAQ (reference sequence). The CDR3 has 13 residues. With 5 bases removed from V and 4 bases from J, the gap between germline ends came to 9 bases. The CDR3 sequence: CASSVGQYNEQFF. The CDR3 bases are TGTGCCAGCAGCGTTGGACAGTACAATGAGCAGTTCTTC. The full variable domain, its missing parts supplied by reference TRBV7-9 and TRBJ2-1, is DTGVSQNPRHKITKRGQNVTFRCDPISEHNRLYWYRQTLGQGPEFLTYFQNEAQLEKSRLLSDRFSAERPKGSFSTLEIQRTEQGDSAMYLCASSVGQYNEQFFGPGTRLTVL.

The DNA of the CDR3 is TGCGCCAGCAGCTTATTAAGAGTGGACAGGGTTACTGAAGCTTTCTTT. Translation: CASSLLRVDRVTEAFF. The J gene is TRBJ1-1, the V gene TRBV5-1, with TRBD1 matching over 8 bases. The germline gives CDR1 SGHRS, CDR2 YFSETQ. The CDR3 covers 16 residues. The V and J ends lost 2 bases and 5 bases, in that order; junction bases with no gene match: 11. The full variable domain, with the rest looked up from reference TRBV5-1 and TRBJ1-1, is KAGVTQTPRYLIKTRGQQVTLSCSPISGHRSVSWYQQTPGQGLQFLFEYFSETQRNKGNFPGRFSGRQFSNSRSEMNVSTLELGDSALYLCASSLLRVDRVTEAFFGQGTRLTVV.

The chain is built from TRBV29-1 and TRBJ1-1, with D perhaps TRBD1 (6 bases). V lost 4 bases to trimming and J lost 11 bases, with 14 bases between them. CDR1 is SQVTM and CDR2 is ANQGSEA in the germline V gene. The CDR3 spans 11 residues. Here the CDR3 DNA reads TGCAGCGTTGTAATTACAGGGTCTGCTTTCTTT. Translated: CSVVITGSAFF.

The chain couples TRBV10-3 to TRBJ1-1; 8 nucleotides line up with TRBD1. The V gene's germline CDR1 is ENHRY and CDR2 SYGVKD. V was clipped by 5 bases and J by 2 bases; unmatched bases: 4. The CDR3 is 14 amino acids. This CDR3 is CAISLGQGNTEAFF. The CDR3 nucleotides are TGTGCCATCAGTCTCGGACAGGGAAACACTGAAGCTTTCTTT.

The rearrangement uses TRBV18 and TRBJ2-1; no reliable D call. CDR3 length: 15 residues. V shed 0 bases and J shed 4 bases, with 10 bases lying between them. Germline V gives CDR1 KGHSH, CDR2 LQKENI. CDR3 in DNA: TGTGCCAGCTCACCACCGTCCCGGTATTACAATGAGCAGTTCTTC. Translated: CASSPPSRYYNEQFF.

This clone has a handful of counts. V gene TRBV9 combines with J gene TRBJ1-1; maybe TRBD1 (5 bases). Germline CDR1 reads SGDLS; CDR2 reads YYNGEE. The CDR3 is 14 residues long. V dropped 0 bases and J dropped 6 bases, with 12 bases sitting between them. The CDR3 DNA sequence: TGTGCCAGCAGCGTAGCTACTGCGGGGGCTGAAGCTTTCTTT. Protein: CASSVATAGAEAFF.

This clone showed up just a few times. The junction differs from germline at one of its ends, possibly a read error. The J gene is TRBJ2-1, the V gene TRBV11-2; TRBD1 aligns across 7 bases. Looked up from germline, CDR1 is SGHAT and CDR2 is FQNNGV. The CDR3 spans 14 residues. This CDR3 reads CASSIDRVVNEQFF. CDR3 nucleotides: TGTGCCAGCAGCATAGACAGGGTTGTGAATGAGCAGTTCTTC. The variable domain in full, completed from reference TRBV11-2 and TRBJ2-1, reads EAGVAQSPRYKIIEKRQSVAFWCNPISGHATLYWYQQILGQGPKLLIQFQNNGVVDDSQLPKDRFSAERLKGVDSTLKIQPAKLEDSAVYLCASSIDRVVNEQFFGPGTRLTVL.

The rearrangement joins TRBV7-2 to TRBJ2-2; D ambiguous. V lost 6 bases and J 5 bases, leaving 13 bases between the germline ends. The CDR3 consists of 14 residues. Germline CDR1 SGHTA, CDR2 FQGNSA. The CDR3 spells CASSYIRTTGELFF. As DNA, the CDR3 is TGTGCCAGCAGTTATATACGAACAACCGGGGAGCTGTTTTTT.

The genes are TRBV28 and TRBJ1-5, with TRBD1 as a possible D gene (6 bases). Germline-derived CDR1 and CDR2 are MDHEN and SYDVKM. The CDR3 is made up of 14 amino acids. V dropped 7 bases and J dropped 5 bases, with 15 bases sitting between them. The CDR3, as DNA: TGTGCCAGCAACACGGACAGTCACGATCAGCCCCAGCATTTT. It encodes CASNTDSHDQPQHF.

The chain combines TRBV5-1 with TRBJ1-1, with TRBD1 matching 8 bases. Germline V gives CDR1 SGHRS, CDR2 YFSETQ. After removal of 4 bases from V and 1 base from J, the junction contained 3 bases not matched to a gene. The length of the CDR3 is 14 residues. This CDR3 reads CASSRDRGNTEAFF. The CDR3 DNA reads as TGCGCCAGCAGCAGAGACAGGGGGAACACTGAAGCTTTCTTT.

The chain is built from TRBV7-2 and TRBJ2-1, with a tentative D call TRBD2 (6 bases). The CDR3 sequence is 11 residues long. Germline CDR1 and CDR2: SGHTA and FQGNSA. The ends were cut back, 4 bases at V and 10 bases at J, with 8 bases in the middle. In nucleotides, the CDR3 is TGTGCCAGCAGCTCCGGACTAGAGCAGTTCTTC. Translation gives CASSSGLEQFF. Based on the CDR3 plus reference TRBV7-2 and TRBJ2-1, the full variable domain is GAGVSQSPSNKVTEKGKDVELRCDPISGHTALYWYRQSLGQGLEFLIYFQGNSAPDKSGLPSDRFSAERTGGSVSTLTIQRTQQEDSAVYLCASSSGLEQFFGPGTRLTVL.

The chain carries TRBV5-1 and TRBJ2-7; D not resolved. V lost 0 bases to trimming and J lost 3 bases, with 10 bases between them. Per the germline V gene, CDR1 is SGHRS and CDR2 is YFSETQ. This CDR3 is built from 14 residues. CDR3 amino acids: CASSLARRGYEQYF. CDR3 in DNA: TGCGCCAGCAGCTTGGCGAGAAGAGGCTACGAGCAGTACTTC.

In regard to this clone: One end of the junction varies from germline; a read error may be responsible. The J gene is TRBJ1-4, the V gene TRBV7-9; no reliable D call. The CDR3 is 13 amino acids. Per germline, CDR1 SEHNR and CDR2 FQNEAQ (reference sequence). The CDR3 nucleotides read TGTTCCAGCAGCTTTGGAGTTAATGAAAAACTGTTTTTT. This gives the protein CSSSFGVNEKLFF. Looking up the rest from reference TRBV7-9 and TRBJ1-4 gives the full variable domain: DTGVSQNPRHKITKRGQNVTFRCDPISEHNRLYWYRQTLGQGPEFLTYFQNEAQLEKSRLLSDRFSAERPKGSFSTLEIQRTEQGDSAMYLCSSSFGVNEKLFFGSGTQLSVL.

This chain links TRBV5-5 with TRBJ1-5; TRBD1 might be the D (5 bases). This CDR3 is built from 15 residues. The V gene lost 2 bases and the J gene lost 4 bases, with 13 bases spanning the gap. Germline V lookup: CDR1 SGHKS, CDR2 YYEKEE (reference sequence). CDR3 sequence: CASSFWQGGNQPQHF. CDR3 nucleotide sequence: TGTGCCAGCAGCTTCTGGCAGGGTGGTAATCAGCCCCAGCATTTT.

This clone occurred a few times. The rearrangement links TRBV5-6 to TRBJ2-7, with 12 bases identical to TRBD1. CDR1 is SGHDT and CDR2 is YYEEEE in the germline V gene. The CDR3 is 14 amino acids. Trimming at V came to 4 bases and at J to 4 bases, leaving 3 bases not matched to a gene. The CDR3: CASSQGQGAYEQYF. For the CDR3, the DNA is TGTGCCAGCAGCCAGGGACAGGGGGCGTACGAGCAGTACTTC.

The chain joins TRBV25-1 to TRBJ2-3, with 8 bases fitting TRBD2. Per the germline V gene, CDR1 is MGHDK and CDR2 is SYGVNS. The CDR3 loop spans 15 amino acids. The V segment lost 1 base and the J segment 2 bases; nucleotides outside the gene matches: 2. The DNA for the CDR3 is TGTGCCAGCAGTGAATGGCGGGAGGCCACAGATACGCAGTATTTT. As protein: CASSEWREATDTQYF.

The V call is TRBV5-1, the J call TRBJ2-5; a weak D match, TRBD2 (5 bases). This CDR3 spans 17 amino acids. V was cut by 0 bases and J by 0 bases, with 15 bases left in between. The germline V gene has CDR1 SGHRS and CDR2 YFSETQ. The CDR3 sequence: CASSLGGVGVNQETQYF. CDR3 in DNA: TGCGCCAGCAGCTTGGGTGGCGTGGGAGTAAACCAAGAGACCCAGTACTTC.

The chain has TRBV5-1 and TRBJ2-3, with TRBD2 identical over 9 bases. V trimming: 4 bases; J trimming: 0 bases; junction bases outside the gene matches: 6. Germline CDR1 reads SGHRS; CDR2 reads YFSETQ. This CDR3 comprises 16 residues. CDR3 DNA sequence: TGCGCCAGCAGCACCCGGACTAGCGCGAGCACAGATACGCAGTATTTT. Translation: CASSTRTSASTDTQYF.

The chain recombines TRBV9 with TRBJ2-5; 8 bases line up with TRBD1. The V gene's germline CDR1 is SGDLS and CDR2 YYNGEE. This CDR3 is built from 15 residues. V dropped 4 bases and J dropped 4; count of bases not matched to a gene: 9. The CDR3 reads CASSTTGALGETQYF. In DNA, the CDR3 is TGTGCCAGCAGCACGACAGGGGCGTTGGGAGAGACCCAGTACTTC.

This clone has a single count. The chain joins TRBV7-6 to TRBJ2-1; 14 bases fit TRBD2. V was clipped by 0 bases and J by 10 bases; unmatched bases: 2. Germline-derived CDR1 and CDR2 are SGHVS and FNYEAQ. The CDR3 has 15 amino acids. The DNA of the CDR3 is TGTGCCAGCAGCTTAGCGGGACTAGCGGGAGTGGAGCAGTTCTTC. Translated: CASSLAGLAGVEQFF.

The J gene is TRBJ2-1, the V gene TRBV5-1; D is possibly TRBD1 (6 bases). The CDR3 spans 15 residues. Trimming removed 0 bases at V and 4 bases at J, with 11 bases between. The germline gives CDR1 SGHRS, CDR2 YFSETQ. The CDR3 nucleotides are TGCGCCAGCAGCTTGGGGGACACTACGTACAATGAGCAGTTCTTC. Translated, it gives CASSLGDTTYNEQFF.